The 16 T cell receptor beta chains presented below share a single source sample, sequenced in a study of T cell repertoires in cytomegalovirus infection. The antigens these receptors bind are not known. TCRdb processed the reads anew with MiXCR; each CDR3 protein has one entry. The data contain about 900,000 distinct CDR3 sequences, 31% of them seen just once; the ten biggest clones take up 13%. This material consisted of cultured CD8+ T cells from PBMCs, taken from culture after CMV antigen stimulation. The source of these receptors is a human donor in good health (CMV status not recorded). Some clones in this sample may be carry-over from other donors' samples.

The sample holds a few counts of this clonotype. This rearrangement joins TRBV7-3 to TRBJ2-1, with D unresolved. The CDR3 has 13 residues. Deletions cut 0 bases from V and 9 bases from J, with 9 bases between. Germline V CDR1 and CDR2: SGHTA, FQGTGA. The CDR3 DNA is TGTGCCAGCAGCTTAACTAGTAAACGTGAGCAGTTCTTC. The encoded protein is CASSLTSKREQFF.

This chain connects TRBV10-2 to TRBJ1-2, with D maybe TRBD1 (6 bases). This CDR3 has 14 residues. Germline CDR1 and CDR2: WSHSY and SAAADI. V was trimmed by 7 bases and J by 4 bases, leaving 16 bases between them. CDR3 in amino acids: CASKRGGPVYGYTF. The CDR3 bases are TGCGCCAGCAAAAGGGGGGGACCGGTCTATGGCTACACCTTC.

This clonotype showed up just a few times. J is TRBJ1-6 and V is TRBV28, with a tentative D call TRBD1 (5 bases). V dropped 3 bases and J dropped 4 bases, with 13 bases sitting between them. There are 16 residues in the CDR3. In germline, CDR1 is MDHEN, CDR2 SYDVKM. CDR3 residues: CASSFEDRIYNSPLHF. CDR3 sequence (DNA): TGTGCCAGCAGTTTCGAAGACAGAATATATAATTCACCCCTCCACTTT.

The table lists this clonotype with a few counts. The J gene is TRBJ2-1, the V gene TRBV6-5; the D gene could be TRBD1 or TRBD2 (6 bases each). V was cut by 6 bases and J by 9 bases, with 18 bases left in between. This CDR3 is 14 amino acids long. Germline V gene sequence: CDR1 MNHEY, CDR2 SVGAGI. CDR3 region: CASSQGIYGSEQFF. The DNA for the CDR3 is TGTGCCAGCAGCCAGGGGATCTACGGGAGTGAGCAGTTCTTC.

This clonotype has ten or more counts. CDR3 protein: CAISEGGQIAQPQHF. The CDR3 coding sequence is TGTGCCATCAGTGAAGGGGGGCAAATTGCCCAGCCCCAGCATTTT. V is TRBV10-3 and J is TRBJ1-5, with D possibly matching TRBD1 (6 bases). The V gene lost 3 bases and the J gene lost 7 bases, with 16 bases spanning the gap. The V gene's germline CDR1 is ENHRY and CDR2 SYGVKD. This CDR3 is built from 15 residues.

V usage is TRBV7-9 and J usage is TRBJ2-7, with no clear D. V lost 5 bases and J 2 bases, leaving 13 bases between the germline ends. Germline values: CDR1 SEHNR, CDR2 FQNEAQ (reference sequence). This CDR3 comprises 14 residues. The CDR3 protein is CASSPKDGTYEQYV. The CDR3 bases are TGTGCCAGCAGCCCAAAGGACGGCACCTACGAGCAGTACGTC.

J is TRBJ2-3 and V is TRBV6-1; TRBD1 or TRBD2 may be the D gene (5 bases each). Germline assignment: CDR1 MNHNS and CDR2 SASEGT. Between the trimmed V and J ends, which lost 3 bases and 11 bases, there was a span of 18 bases. CDR3 length equals 14 residues. This CDR3 is CASSESGPLVEQYF. The CDR3 DNA reads TGTGCCAGCAGTGAGTCGGGACCTTTAGTCGAGCAGTATTTT.

This clonotype was seen more than once but under ten times. This sequence joins TRBV10-3 and TRBJ2-7; D uncertain. CDR1 is ENHRY, CDR2 SYGVKD, per germline. Between the trimmed V and J ends, which lost 10 bases and 5 bases, there was a span of 18 bases. The CDR3 runs to 13 residues. The CDR3 bases are TGTGCCACCCTCCCTGCCGGCGGCGACGAGCAGTACTTC. It translates to CATLPAGGDEQYF.

This clonotype was counted only a few times. V usage is TRBV7-6 and J usage is TRBJ2-2, with D possibly matching TRBD1 (5 bases). Trimming took off 7 bases at V and 6 bases at J, with 18 bases between the two ends. The CDR3 has 15 residues. Germline assignment: CDR1 SGHVS and CDR2 FNYEAQ. Written as DNA, the CDR3 is TGTGCCAGCACTATGCTCCCAGGGTGGTCCGGGGAGCTGTTTTTT. Translating gives CASTMLPGWSGELFF.

Remarks on this clonotype: One junction end disagrees with the germline gene, perhaps due to a read error. The chain combines TRBV27 with TRBJ2-1; 12 bases match TRBD2. This CDR3 is 17 amino acids long. Germline V CDR1 and CDR2: MNHEY, SMNVEV (reference sequence). CDR3: CASSLWLAGGNDNEQFF. The DNA of the CDR3 is TGTGCCAGTAGTTTATGGCTAGCGGGGGGGAATGACAATGAGCAGTTCTTC.

This clonotype was seen a handful of times. The CDR3 sequence: CASSYGQGAESGYTF. The CDR3 nucleotides are TGTGCCAGCAGTTACGGACAGGGGGCCGAAAGTGGCTACACCTTC. The V call is TRBV6-8, the J call TRBJ1-2; TRBD1 agrees at 11 bases. The V and J ends lost 2 bases and 7 bases, in that order; junction bases with no gene match: 6. CDR3 size: 15 residues. The germline gives CDR1 MNHGY, CDR2 SAAAGT.

This chain links TRBV7-6 with TRBJ2-3; D uncertain. With 7 bases removed from V and 4 bases from J, the gap between germline ends came to 15 bases. CDR3 length: 14 amino acids. The germline CDR1 and CDR2 sequences are SGHVS and FNYEAQ. The CDR3 nucleotides read TGTGCCAGCACAAGGGTGGGCCGCGCAGATACGCAGTATTTT. This gives the protein CASTRVGRADTQYF.

The chain joins TRBV28 to TRBJ2-6, with unresolved D. Germline CDR1 is MDHEN and CDR2 is SYDVKM. The CDR3 extends over 15 amino acids. V was pared by 8 bases and J by 0 bases, with 11 bases between. CDR3 nucleotides: TGTGCCAGCGTGGCAGGCCGCTCTGGGGCCAACGTCCTGACTTTC. It specifies CASVAGRSGANVLTF.

This clonotype was observed at least ten times. J is TRBJ1-4 and V is TRBV7-9; maybe TRBD1 (6 bases). The CDR3 extends over 15 amino acids. CDR1 and CDR2 (germline): SEHNR, FQNEAQ (reference sequence). V gave up 5 bases and J gave up 5 bases, with 15 bases separating them. CDR3 sequence reads: CASSPGDNLNEKLFF. As DNA, the CDR3 is TGTGCCAGCAGCCCAGGGGACAACCTCAATGAAAAACTGTTTTTT. The whole variable domain, filled in from reference TRBV7-9 and TRBJ1-4, reads DTGVSQNPRHKITKRGQNVTFRCDPISEHNRLYWYRQTLGQGPEFLTYFQNEAQLEKSRLLSDRFSAERPKGSFSTLEIQRTEQGDSAMYLCASSPGDNLNEKLFFGSGTQLSVL.

The J gene is TRBJ1-6, the V gene TRBV4-1; TRBD1 agrees at 7 bases. V lost 6 bases to trimming and J lost 10 bases; unmatched junction nucleotides: 6. This CDR3 has 13 amino acids. The germline V gene has CDR1 MGHRA and CDR2 YSYEKL. The CDR3 region is CASSPTGRSPLHF. DNA for the CDR3: TGCGCCAGCAGTCCGACAGGGCGATCACCCCTCCACTTT.

The V gene is TRBV28, the J gene TRBJ2-3; a weak D match, TRBD1 (6 bases). This CDR3 has 18 amino acids. The V gene lost 3 bases and the J gene lost 6 bases, with 25 bases spanning the gap. Germline V lookup: CDR1 MDHEN, CDR2 SYDVKM. CDR3 in amino acids: CASSFPRGGGREVDTQYF. The CDR3 region has the DNA TGTGCCAGCAGTTTCCCCAGGGGCGGTGGAAGGGAAGTGGATACGCAGTATTTT.